Presented here are 7 T cell receptor beta chains from one specimen sequenced in a study of early T cells in non-severe SARS-CoV-2 infection. TCRdb itself ran the 5' RACE reads through MiXCR, one entry per CDR3 protein. Of tens of thousands of distinct CDR3 sequences listed, over 10% are singletons. Material: whole blood, obtained at baseline. The receptors stem from an adult who was a healthcare worker with PCR-confirmed SARS-CoV-2 infection or an uninfected control (not recorded which).

This clonotype was found a few times. The rearrangement uses TRBV3-1 and TRBJ2-2; 9 bases agree with TRBD1. From germline, CDR1 is LGHDT and CDR2 YNNKEL (reference sequence). The CDR3 is 15 residues long. V shed 8 bases, J shed 6 bases, and the junction held 10 bases outside the gene matches. CDR3 bases: TGTGCCAGCGCTCGGAGTACAGGGGGCTCCGGGGAGCTGTTTTTT. It is translated as CASARSTGGSGELFF.

The chain has TRBV6-6 and TRBJ2-3; 8 nucleotides line up with TRBD2. Per the germline V gene, CDR1 is MNHNY and CDR2 is SVGAGI (reference sequence). CDR3 length: 15 amino acids. J gave up 0 bases and V 6 bases, and 5 bases lay outside the gene matches. As DNA, the CDR3 is TGTGCCAGCAGGCCGCGGGGGGCCAGCACAGATACGCAGTATTTT. Residues: CASRPRGASTDTQYF.

This clonotype was seen a few times. The rearrangement links TRBV6-1 to TRBJ2-5; TRBD2 matches at 7 bases. J lost 2 bases, V lost 7 bases, and 7 bases had no gene match. This CDR3 is 14 amino acids long. Germline-derived CDR1 and CDR2 are MNHNS and SASEGT. The CDR3 sequence is CASIPGLTQETQYF. For the CDR3, the DNA is TGTGCCAGCATTCCGGGACTAACACAAGAGACCCAGTACTTC.

This clonotype was counted between two and nine times. J is TRBJ1-2 and V is TRBV7-9; D remains unclear. CDR1 is SEHNR, CDR2 FQNEAQ, per germline (reference sequence). The CDR3 loop spans 12 amino acids. V was clipped by 4 bases and J by 8 bases, with 11 bases between them. For the CDR3, the DNA is TGTGCCAGCAGCTCTCTACGGCGGGGCTACACCTTC. The encoded protein is CASSSLRRGYTF.

The chain recombines TRBV3-1 with TRBJ2-2; D may correspond to TRBD1 or TRBD2 (5 bases each). Germline-derived CDR1 and CDR2 are LGHDT and YNNKEL (reference sequence). The length of the CDR3 is 15 residues. V lost 1 base and J lost 6, with 12 bases in between. CDR3: CASSQARGAAGELFF. Here the CDR3 DNA reads TGTGCCAGCAGCCAAGCACGAGGGGCGGCCGGGGAGCTGTTTTTT.

The table lists this clonotype with many counts. As DNA, the CDR3 is TGTGCCACCAGTGATTGGAAAGGGGTGCTAAGAGAGACCCAGTACTTC. This translates into CATSDWKGVLRETQYF. This chain joins TRBV24-1 and TRBJ2-5; perhaps TRBD1 as D (5 bases). Trimming cost V 2 bases and J 4 bases, with 16 bases left between them. CDR1 and CDR2 (germline): KGHDR, SFDVKD. This CDR3 has 16 residues.

This clonotype was detected a few times. This sequence joins TRBV28 and TRBJ2-5; 9 positions agree with TRBD2. Germline lookup yields CDR1 MDHEN and CDR2 SYDVKM. J was trimmed by 4 bases and V by 4 bases; bases with no gene match: 7. The CDR3 covers 15 residues. The CDR3 reads CASSWGLAQSETQYF. The CDR3, as DNA: TGTGCCAGCAGTTGGGGACTAGCCCAGTCAGAGACCCAGTACTTC.